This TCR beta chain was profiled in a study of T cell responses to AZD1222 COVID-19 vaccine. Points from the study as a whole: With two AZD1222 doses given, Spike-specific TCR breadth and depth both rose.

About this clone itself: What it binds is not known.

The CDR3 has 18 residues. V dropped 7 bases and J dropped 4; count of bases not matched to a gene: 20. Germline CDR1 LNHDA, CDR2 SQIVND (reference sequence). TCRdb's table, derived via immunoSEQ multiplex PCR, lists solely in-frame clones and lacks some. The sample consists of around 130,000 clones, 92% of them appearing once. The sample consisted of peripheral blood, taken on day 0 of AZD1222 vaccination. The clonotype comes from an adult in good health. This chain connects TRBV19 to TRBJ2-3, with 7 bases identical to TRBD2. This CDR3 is CASNLPPQAGVVPDTQYF. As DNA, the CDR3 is TGTGCCAGTAACCTACCCCCACAGGCGGGGGTCGTCCCAGATACGCAGTATTTT. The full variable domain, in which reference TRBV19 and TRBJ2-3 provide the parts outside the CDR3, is DGGITQSPKYLFRKEGQNVTLSCEQNLNHDAMYWYRQDPGQGLRLIYYSQIVNDFQKGDIAEGYSVSREKKESFPLTVTSAQKNPTAFYLCASNLPPQAGVVPDTQYFGPGTRLTVL.